This T cell receptor beta chain was obtained from a study of blood T cell repertoires in COVID-19. Study in general: PBMCs, B-cell-depleted T cells, or T cells were the source of the cDNA or gDNA that made up the material.

Germline values: CDR1 MNHNY, CDR2 SVGAGI (reference sequence). The CDR3 covers 13 residues. V was clipped by 2 bases and J by 6 bases, with 11 bases between them. This clone came up once. Only in-frame clones appear in the TCRdb table, and some are missing; sequencing was by immunoSEQ multiplex PCR. The sample has over 55,000 clones; 88% are singletons. J is TRBJ2-7 and V is TRBV6-6; D possibly corresponds to TRBD1 (5 bases). This sequence originates from a human donor in a cohort sampled during active COVID-19. The sequenced material came from peripheral blood. This CDR3 reads CASSYGAQGEQYF. In nucleotides, the CDR3 is TGTGCCAGCAGTTACGGGGCCCAGGGCGAGCAGTACTTC.